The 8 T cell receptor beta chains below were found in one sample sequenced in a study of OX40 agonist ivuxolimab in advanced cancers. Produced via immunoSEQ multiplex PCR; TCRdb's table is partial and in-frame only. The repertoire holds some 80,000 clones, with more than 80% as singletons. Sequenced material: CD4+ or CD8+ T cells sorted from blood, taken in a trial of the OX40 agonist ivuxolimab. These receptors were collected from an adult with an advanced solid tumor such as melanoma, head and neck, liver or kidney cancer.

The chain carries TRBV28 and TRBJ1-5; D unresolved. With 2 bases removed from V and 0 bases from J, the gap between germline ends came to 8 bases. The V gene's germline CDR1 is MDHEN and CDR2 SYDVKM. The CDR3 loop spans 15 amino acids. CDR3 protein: CASSLPDHSNQPQHF. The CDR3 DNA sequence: TGTGCCAGCAGTTTACCCGACCATAGCAATCAGCCCCAGCATTTT.

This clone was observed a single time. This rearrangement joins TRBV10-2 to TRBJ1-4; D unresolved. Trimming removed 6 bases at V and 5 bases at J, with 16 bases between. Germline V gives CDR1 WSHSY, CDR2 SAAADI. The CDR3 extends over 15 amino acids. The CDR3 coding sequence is TGCGCCAGCAGCCGAGGTCAACCAGCGAATGAAAAACTGTTTTTT. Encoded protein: CASSRGQPANEKLFF.

CDR3 sequence: CASSLNGATNEKLFF. CDR3 nucleotide sequence: TGTGCCAGCAGTTTAAACGGGGCCACTAATGAAAAACTGTTTTTT. The V call is TRBV27, the J call TRBJ1-4; possible D gene TRBD1, 5 bases. V was shortened by 2 bases and J by 2 bases, with 9 bases between the two germline ends. The CDR3 totals 15 residues. Per the germline V gene, CDR1 is MNHEY and CDR2 is SMNVEV (reference sequence).

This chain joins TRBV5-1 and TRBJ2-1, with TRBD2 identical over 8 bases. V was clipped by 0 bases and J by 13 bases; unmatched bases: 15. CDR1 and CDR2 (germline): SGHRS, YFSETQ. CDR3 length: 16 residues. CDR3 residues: CASSLAFGGGRMFQFF. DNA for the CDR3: TGCGCCAGCAGCTTGGCCTTCGGGGGGGGCCGAATGTTTCAGTTCTTC.

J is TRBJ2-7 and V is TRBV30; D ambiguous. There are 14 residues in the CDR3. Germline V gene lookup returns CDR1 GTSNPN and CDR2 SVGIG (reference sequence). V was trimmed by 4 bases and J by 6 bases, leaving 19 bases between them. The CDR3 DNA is TGTGCCTGGAACTTAAACATCCGATTTGGCGAGCAGTACTTC. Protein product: CAWNLNIRFGEQYF.

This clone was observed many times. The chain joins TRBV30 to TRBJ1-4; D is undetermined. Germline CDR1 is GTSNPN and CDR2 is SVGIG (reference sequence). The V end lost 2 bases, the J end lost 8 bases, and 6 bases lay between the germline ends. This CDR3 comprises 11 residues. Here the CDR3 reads CAWSIREKLFF. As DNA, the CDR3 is TGTGCCTGGAGTATCAGGGAAAAACTGTTTTTT.

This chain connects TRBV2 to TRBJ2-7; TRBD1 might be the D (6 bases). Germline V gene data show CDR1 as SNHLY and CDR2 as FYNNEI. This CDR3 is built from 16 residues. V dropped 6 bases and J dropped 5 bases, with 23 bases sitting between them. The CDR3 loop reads CASRIGTLQGRNEQYF. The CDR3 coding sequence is TGTGCCAGCAGGATCGGGACCCTACAGGGCAGAAACGAGCAGTACTTC.

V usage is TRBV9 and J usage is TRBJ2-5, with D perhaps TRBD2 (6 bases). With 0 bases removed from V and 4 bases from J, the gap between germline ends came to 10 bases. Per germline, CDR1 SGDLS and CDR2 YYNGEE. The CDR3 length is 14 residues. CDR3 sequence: CASSVGMGGETQYF. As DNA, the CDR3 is TGTGCCAGCAGCGTAGGTATGGGGGGAGAGACCCAGTACTTC. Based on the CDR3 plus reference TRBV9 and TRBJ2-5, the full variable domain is DSGVTQTPKHLITATGQRVTLRCSPRSGDLSVYWYQQSLDQGLQFLIQYYNGEERAKGNILERFSAQQFPDLHSELNLSSLELGDSALYFCASSVGMGGETQYFGPGTRLLVL.